One sample yielded the 23 T cell receptor beta chains listed below, sequenced in a study of T-cell reconstitution after alpha-beta-depleted transplantation in children. It was with unique molecular identifiers that the TCRbeta library was prepared. MiXCR was run by TCRdb on the PCR reads, yielding one entry per CDR3 protein. The sample records 65,000 to 85,000 distinct CDR3 sequences, about a tenth being singletons. This specimen was PBMCs, taken before TCRalphabeta/CD19-depleted stem cell transplant. These receptors came from a boy aged 10-17 years with acute myeloid leukemia, due to receive a stem cell transplant.

At least ten counts were recorded for this clonotype. V and J are TRBV7-2 and TRBJ2-5, with 8 bases matching TRBD1. The trim removed 5 bases at V and 4 bases at J, leaving 3 bases unmatched. CDR1 is SGHTA and CDR2 is FQGNSA in the germline V gene. CDR3 length equals 13 residues. CDR3 bases: TGTGCCAGCAGCAGAGGGACAGGAGAGACCCAGTACTTC. The encoded protein is CASSRGTGETQYF. Supplemented by reference TRBV7-2 and TRBJ2-5, the full variable domain reads GAGVSQSPSNKVTEKGKDVELRCDPISGHTALYWYRQSLGQGLEFLIYFQGNSAPDKSGLPSDRFSAERTGGSVSTLTIQRTQQEDSAVYLCASSRGTGETQYFGPGTRLLVL.

This clonotype was observed many times. This chain uses TRBV24-1 with TRBJ1-5; D perhaps matches TRBD1 (5 bases). CDR1 and CDR2 from the germline V gene are KGHDR and SFDVKD. Trimming stripped 6 bases from V and 6 bases from J, with 11 bases between. This CDR3 has 13 residues. In DNA form, the CDR3 reads TGTGCCACCAGTAGGGGAATAGGTCAGCCCCAGCATTTT. Residues: CATSRGIGQPQHF.

The CDR3 nucleotides read TGCAGTGTCGAGACAGGACCTGGCTACACCTTC. Translated: CSVETGPGYTF. This sequence joins TRBV29-1 and TRBJ1-2; tentative D call: TRBD1 (6 bases). Per germline, CDR1 SQVTM and CDR2 ANQGSEA. This CDR3 comprises 11 residues.

This clonotype was seen repeatedly, ten times or more. The rearrangement uses TRBV4-3 and TRBJ2-3, with 8 bases identical to TRBD1. The junction had 8 bases not matched to a gene; V was cut back by 0 bases and J by 6 bases. CDR3 length: 16 amino acids. Germline-derived CDR1 and CDR2 are LGHNA and YSLEER. The CDR3 DNA reads TGCGCCAGCAGCCAAGATCAGGCCAGGGGGCGGGATACGCAGTATTTT. Protein sequence: CASSQDQARGRDTQYF.

Details on this clonotype: At one of its ends the junction is not consistent with the germline gene, which may arise from a read error. The chain recombines TRBV5-6 with TRBJ1-6; 10 nucleotides match TRBD1. The CDR3 contains 18 residues. Germline V CDR1 and CDR2: SGHDT, YYEEEE. The CDR3 coding sequence is TGTGCCAGCAGCTTGCAGGGACAGGGGAGCTCCTATAATTCACCCCACCACTTT. Its protein product is CASSLQGQGSSYNSPHHF.

This clonotype was recorded at least ten times. This chain joins TRBV7-9 and TRBJ2-2; D is unresolved. This CDR3 spans 12 amino acids. Looked up from germline, CDR1 is SEHNR and CDR2 is FQNEAQ (reference sequence). V shed 2 bases and J shed 5 bases, with 3 bases lying between them. The DNA of the CDR3 is TGTGCCAGCAGCTTACCGACCGGGGAGCTGTTTTTT. The encoded protein is CASSLPTGELFF.

In this sample, this clonotype turned up many times. This chain connects TRBV29-1 to TRBJ2-5, with D tentatively TRBD2 (6 bases). Germline CDR1 reads SQVTM; CDR2 reads ANQGSEA. V shed 4 bases and J shed 5 bases, with 14 bases lying between them. CDR3 size: 13 residues. This CDR3 is CSVVAGRGETQYF. The CDR3 coding sequence is TGCAGCGTTGTGGCTGGCCGGGGGGAGACCCAGTACTTC.

The chain couples TRBV7-2 to TRBJ2-1, with 7 bases identical to TRBD2. V was clipped by 0 bases and J by 0 bases; unmatched bases: 5. CDR1 and CDR2 from the germline V gene are SGHTA and FQGNSA. The CDR3 is 17 amino acids. Here the CDR3 reads CASSLAFGEGSYNEQFF. The DNA for the CDR3 is TGTGCCAGCAGCTTAGCGTTTGGGGAGGGCTCCTACAATGAGCAGTTCTTC.

As for this clonotype: A read error may explain this, as a much larger clone is one base away. J is TRBJ2-5 and V is TRBV7-2; D remains ambiguous. The CDR3 consists of 14 residues. Germline V gives CDR1 SGHTA, CDR2 FQGNSA. V was cut by 5 bases and J by 1 base, with 11 bases left in between. DNA for the CDR3: TGTGCCAGCAGCCGAGCACTTTGCCAAGAGACCCAGTACTTC. The encoded protein is CASSRALCQETQYF.

This clonotype was counted ten times or more. The chain employs TRBV5-1 and TRBJ1-2; maybe TRBD1 (5 bases). CDR1 is SGHRS and CDR2 is YFSETQ in the germline V gene. This CDR3 has 15 residues. Deletions cut 0 bases from V and 4 bases from J, with 13 bases between. The CDR3 DNA sequence: TGCGCCAGCAGCTTGGTCAGTCGAGGGGCCTATGGCTACACCTTC. Amino acid sequence: CASSLVSRGAYGYTF.

The rearrangement links TRBV30 to TRBJ2-5; perhaps TRBD1 as D (5 bases). Germline loops: CDR1 GTSNPN, CDR2 SVGIG (reference sequence). There are 13 residues in the CDR3. Trimming took off 0 bases at V and 4 bases at J, with 9 bases between the two ends. CDR3: CAWSVLQGETQYF. CDR3 DNA sequence: TGTGCCTGGAGTGTACTCCAGGGAGAGACCCAGTACTTC.

This clonotype occurred many times. The chain links TRBV20-1 to TRBJ2-5; D might be TRBD2 (6 bases). CDR1 and CDR2 from the germline V gene are DFQATT and SNEGSKA (reference sequence). The CDR3 is made up of 15 amino acids. Trimming took 1 base from V and 2 from J, leaving 14 bases between them. The CDR3 sequence is CSARVPGLKQETQYF. The DNA of the CDR3 is TGCAGTGCTAGAGTCCCGGGACTTAAGCAAGAGACCCAGTACTTC.

This clonotype was observed at least ten times. The V and J genes are TRBV12-3 or TRBV12-4 and TRBJ1-1; D is unclear. V was shortened by 3 bases and J by 0 bases, with 5 bases between the two germline ends. CDR3 length: 13 residues. The CDR3 spells CASSFKMNTEAFF. The CDR3 DNA sequence: TGTGCCAGCAGTTTCAAGATGAACACTGAAGCTTTCTTT.

This clonotype was counted ten times or more. The chain has TRBV4-2 and TRBJ2-2; 8 bases agree with TRBD2. With V trimmed by 0 bases and J by 6 bases, 12 bases remained unmatched. The CDR3 has 18 residues. Germline-derived CDR1 and CDR2 are LGHNA and YNFKEQ. The CDR3 loop is CASSQDLTPPGGPGELFF. The DNA of the CDR3 is TGTGCCAGCAGCCAAGATCTAACTCCCCCGGGAGGGCCCGGGGAGCTGTTTTTT.

The V gene is TRBV24-1, the J gene TRBJ1-2; no definite D call. The CDR3 covers 14 residues. CDR1 KGHDR and CDR2 SFDVKD come from the germline V gene. Trimming left V 1 base short and J 2 bases short, with 7 bases between. The CDR3 nucleotides read TGTGCCACCAGTGATTTAGGGCAGAACTATGGCTACACCTTC. Its translation is CATSDLGQNYGYTF.

This clonotype was counted many times. This chain connects TRBV6-1 to TRBJ1-6; D possibly corresponds to TRBD1 (5 bases). CDR1 and CDR2 (germline): MNHNS, SASEGT. V lost 5 bases and J lost 4, with 12 bases in between. The CDR3 spans 15 residues. Written as DNA, the CDR3 is TGTGCCAGCAGTCGCGGGGGGAATTATAATTCACCCCTCCACTTT. As protein: CASSRGGNYNSPLHF.

In its sample, this clonotype was seen many times. The chain recombines TRBV12-3 or TRBV12-4 with TRBJ1-2; tentative D call: TRBD1 (5 bases). The CDR3 sequence is 14 residues long. Trimming left V 1 base short and J 6 bases short, with 12 bases between. The CDR3 DNA sequence: TGTGCCAGCAGTTTAGGGCGCAGGGAAAATGGCTACACCTTC. It is translated as CASSLGRRENGYTF.

This clonotype has at least ten counts. The chain carries TRBV9 and TRBJ1-2; TRBD1 aligns across 7 bases. J lost 4 bases, V lost 3 bases, and 12 bases had no gene match. From germline, CDR1 is SGDLS and CDR2 YYNGEE. The CDR3 runs 16 residues. CDR3 loop: CASSGGKTGKGYGYTF. For the CDR3, the DNA is TGTGCCAGCAGCGGAGGAAAGACAGGGAAGGGCTATGGCTACACCTTC. Combining the CDR3 with reference TRBV9 and TRBJ1-2 gives the whole variable domain DSGVTQTPKHLITATGQRVTLRCSPRSGDLSVYWYQQSLDQGLQFLIQYYNGEERAKGNILERFSAQQFPDLHSELNLSSLELGDSALYFCASSGGKTGKGYGYTFGSGTRLTVV.

To note about this clonotype: This could be a read error, since a much larger clone is one nucleotide away. The chain joins TRBV18 to TRBJ2-7; D is unresolved. CDR3 size: 12 residues. Germline V gives CDR1 KGHSH, CDR2 LQKENI. Trimming shortened V by 6 bases and J by 6 bases, and 12 bases separated the two germline ends. CDR3 sequence (DNA): TGTGCCAGCTCCCAGACCATACCCGAGCAGTACTTC. Translating it yields CASSQTIPEQYF.

Many counts were recorded for this clonotype. CDR3 sequence: CASSQTGEFSGYTF. DNA for the CDR3: TGTGCCAGCAGTCAGACAGGGGAGTTTAGCGGCTACACCTTC. The rearrangement uses TRBV4-2 and TRBJ1-2; 8 bases agree with TRBD1. J lost 8 bases, V lost 6 bases, and 11 bases had no gene match. CDR1 is LGHNA and CDR2 is YNFKEQ in the germline V gene. The CDR3 contains 14 residues.

This clonotype has ten or more counts. This chain links TRBV12-3 or TRBV12-4 with TRBJ1-5; 7 bases are shared with TRBD1. V lost 3 bases to trimming and J lost 2 bases; unmatched junction nucleotides: 1. The CDR3 consists of 14 residues. The CDR3 DNA reads TGTGCCAGCAGTTTTACAGGGGGCAATCAGCCCCAGCATTTT. Translated, it gives CASSFTGGNQPQHF.

The sample holds many counts of this clonotype. The J gene is TRBJ2-2, the V gene TRBV25-1, with D hard to call. Deletions cut 5 bases from V and 6 bases from J, with 4 bases between. The CDR3 sequence is 11 residues long. Germline CDR1 MGHDK, CDR2 SYGVNS. This chain's CDR3 is CASSQAGELFF. The CDR3 bases are TGTGCCAGCAGTCAAGCCGGGGAGCTGTTTTTT.

This clonotype was found many times. The chain couples TRBV20-1 to TRBJ2-7, with D possibly matching TRBD2 (5 bases). Germline V lookup: CDR1 DFQATT, CDR2 SNEGSKA (reference sequence). V was clipped by 6 bases and J by 6 bases, with 21 bases between them. The length of the CDR3 is 14 residues. CDR3 protein: CSASSRISLFEQYF. CDR3 DNA: TGCAGTGCATCTAGCAGAATAAGCCTTTTCGAGCAGTACTTC.